The rows below give T cell receptor beta chains drawn from one sample of a study of blood T cell repertoires in COVID-19. Libraries were prepared by immunoSEQ multiplex PCR; TCRdb keeps only in-frame clonotypes and omits some of them. The table lists approximately 100,000 clones, nearly 90% of them singletons. Sequenced input: peripheral blood. These receptors were taken from a woman aged 80 or over with active COVID-19. Each CDR3 is given with its conserved first and last residue. The D gene is left open where the match is weak. Where a row states a size, it is once, few, many or the class of an expanded clone; other rows omit it.

len | j_gene | v_gene | d_gene | abundance | CDR3aa | CDR3nt
15 | TRBJ2-7 | TRBV6-5 | TRBD1 | NA | CASSYSGTDFYEQYF | TGTGCCAGCAGTTACTCGGGGACAGACTTCTACGAGCAGTACTTC
15 | TRBJ2-7 | TRBV6-5 | TRBD1 | NA | CASSSRQGAMSEQYF | TGTGCCAGCAGTTCCCGACAGGGGGCGATGAGCGAGCAGTACTTC
14 | TRBJ2-5 | TRBV7-9 | TRBD1 | NA | CASSPRTGQETQYF | TGTGCCAGCAGCCCGCGGACAGGGCAGGAGACCCAGTACTTC
14 | TRBJ2-3 | TRBV15 | TRBD2 | NA | CATMTSGGTDTQYF | TGTGCCACAATGACTAGCGGGGGAACAGATACGCAGTATTTT
15 | TRBJ2-2 | TRBV7-2 | NA | NA | CASSLAPEYTGELFF | TGTGCCAGCAGCTTAGCGCCAGAATACACCGGGGAGCTGTTTTTT
12 | TRBJ2-3 | TRBV29-1 | NA | NA | CSVGQITDTQYF | TGCAGCGTTGGTCAGATTACAGATACGCAGTATTTT
15 | TRBJ2-3 | TRBV5-4 | NA | NA | CASSSLSRGSDTQYF | TGTGCCAGCAGCTCCCTTTCGAGAGGGTCAGATACGCAGTATTTT
14 | TRBJ2-5 | TRBV18 | TRBD1 | NA | CASSLDRGQETQYF | TGTGCCAGCTCACTAGACAGGGGGCAAGAGACCCAGTACTTC
14 | TRBJ1-2 | TRBV29-1 | TRBD1 | NA | CSVFSGTGHYGYTF | TGCAGCGTCTTTTCCGGGACAGGGCACTATGGCTACACCTTC
16 | TRBJ2-3 | TRBV7-2 | TRBD1 | NA | CASISLRTGGTDTQYF | TGTGCCAGCATCTCATTGAGGACAGGGGGCACAGATACGCAGTATTTT
16 | TRBJ1-2 | TRBV5-4 | NA | NA | CASSQPPGLGGYGYTF | TGTGCCAGCAGCCAACCTCCGGGGTTAGGAGGCTATGGCTACACCTTC
17 | TRBJ1-3 | TRBV19 | NA | NA | CASSSTGSRYSGNTIYF | TGTGCCAGTAGTTCAACGGGTAGCCGGTACTCTGGAAACACCATATATTTT
16 | TRBJ2-3 | TRBV30 | TRBD2 | NA | CAWSVSLAGGADTQYF | TGTGCCTGGAGTGTAAGTCTAGCGGGAGGTGCAGATACGCAGTATTTT
15 | TRBJ2-2 | TRBV5-4 | TRBD2 | NA | CASSLTSGRPGELFF | TGTGCCAGCAGCTTGACTAGCGGGAGACCCGGGGAGCTGTTTTTT
17 | TRBJ1-3 | TRBV5-4 | TRBD1 | NA | CASSPRTGLHSGNTIYF | TGTGCCAGCAGCCCGCGGACAGGACTACACTCTGGAAACACCATATATTTT
16 | TRBJ2-1 | TRBV27 | TRBD2 | NA | CASSIRLAGGPGEQFF | TGTGCCAGCAGTATAAGACTAGCGGGAGGGCCGGGTGAGCAGTTCTTC
15 | TRBJ2-1 | TRBV19 | TRBD2 | NA | CASSKFSGSYNEQFF | TGTGCCAGTAGTAAGTTCAGCGGGAGCTACAATGAGCAGTTCTTC
18 | TRBJ2-7 | TRBV5-8 | TRBD2 | NA | CASNRPTGTSGTRDEQYF | TGTGCCAGCAACCGACCCACAGGGACTAGCGGGACCCGCGACGAGCAGTACTTC
14 | TRBJ2-1 | TRBV2 | NA | once | CASTSRGSYNEQFF | TGTGCCAGTACTAGCAGGGGGTCCTACAATGAGCAGTTCTTC
17 | TRBJ2-4 | TRBV3-1/TRBV3-2 | NA | NA | CASSQGYGGPAKNIQYF | TGTGCCAGCAGCCAAGGATACGGCGGGCCGGCCAAAAACATTCAGTACTTC
16 | TRBJ2-5 | TRBV28 | TRBD1 | NA | CASSGRDRVLAGTQYF | TGTGCCAGCAGTGGCCGGGACAGGGTGTTGGCGGGGACCCAGTACTTC
16 | TRBJ2-2 | TRBV28 | NA | once | CASSPGLGLGTGELFF | TGTGCCAGCAGTCCGGGACTGGGGCTTGGCACCGGGGAGCTGTTTTTT
16 | TRBJ1-4 | TRBV4-1 | NA | NA | CASSQGSAEKNEKLFF | TGCGCCAGCAGCCAAGGGTCTGCAGAAAAAAATGAAAAACTGTTTTTT
17 | TRBJ2-5 | TRBV15 | NA | NA | CATSRPAWTDRQETQYF | TGTGCCACCAGCAGGCCCGCTTGGACAGACCGTCAAGAGACCCAGTACTTC
17 | TRBJ2-3 | TRBV21-1 | NA | NA | CASTKGRLAGITDTQYF | TGTGCCAGCACCAAGGGGAGACTAGCGGGTATCACAGATACGCAGTATTTT
16 | TRBJ2-7 | TRBV19 | TRBD2 | few | CASSIRGGGSSYEQYF | TGTGCCAGTAGTATAAGGGGCGGCGGGAGCTCCTACGAGCAGTACTTC
14 | TRBJ2-3 | TRBV6-5 | NA | NA | CASTTQEVTDTQYF | TGTGCCAGCACCACGCAGGAGGTCACAGATACGCAGTATTTT
14 | TRBJ2-1 | TRBV9 | NA | NA | CASSPRGSGNEQFF | TGTGCCAGCAGCCCCCGGGGTAGCGGCAATGAGCAGTTCTTC
12 | TRBJ2-7 | TRBV5-1 | NA | NA | CASSWRGGEQYF | TGCGCCAGCAGCTGGCGGGGAGGCGAGCAGTACTTC
14 | TRBJ2-7 | TRBV5-1 | TRBD2 | NA | CASRWLAGVPEQYF | TGCGCCAGCAGGTGGCTAGCGGGAGTGCCCGAGCAGTACTTC
15 | TRBJ2-1 | TRBV9 | NA | NA | CASSVTGNTFNEQFF | TGTGCCAGCAGCGTAACGGGAAATACATTCAATGAGCAGTTCTTC
16 | TRBJ2-7 | TRBV2 | NA | NA | CASSEDGGLLSYEQYF | TGTGCCAGCAGTGAGGACGGAGGCCTCCTATCCTACGAGCAGTACTTC
15 | TRBJ1-5 | TRBV6-5 | NA | NA | CASSYSFQEVRPQHF | TGTGCCAGCAGTTACTCGTTCCAGGAAGTGCGGCCCCAGCATTTT
13 | TRBJ1-1 | TRBV12-3/TRBV12-4 | NA | NA | CASKGVVNTEAFF | TGTGCCAGCAAGGGGGTTGTGAACACTGAAGCTTTCTTT
15 | TRBJ2-7 | TRBV30 | TRBD2 | NA | CAWRGLAGGPGEQYF | TGTGCCTGGAGGGGGCTAGCGGGAGGGCCTGGCGAGCAGTACTTC
16 | TRBJ2-1 | TRBV6-5 | NA | NA | CASSSQGVSSYNEQFF | TGTGCCAGCAGTTCACAAGGAGTTAGCTCCTACAATGAGCAGTTCTTC
11 | TRBJ2-1 | TRBV2 | NA | NA | CASRRYNEQFF | TGTGCCAGCAGGAGATACAATGAGCAGTTCTTC
16 | TRBJ2-4 | TRBV24-1 | TRBD1 | NA | CATSATGSLAKNIQYF | TGTGCCACCAGTGCGACAGGGTCACTAGCCAAAAACATTCAGTACTTC
13 | TRBJ2-7 | TRBV5-1 | NA | NA | CASSTGPDYEQYF | TGCGCCAGCAGCACGGGTCCGGACTACGAGCAGTACTTC
15 | TRBJ2-7 | TRBV18 | NA | once | CASSVSIGTNYEQYF | TGTGCCAGCTCTGTTTCGATCGGGACAAATTACGAGCAGTACTTC
17 | TRBJ1-6 | TRBV6-1 | NA | NA | CASSERFGGGFNSPLHF | TGTGCCAGCAGTGAAAGGTTCGGGGGAGGTTTCAATTCACCCCTCCACTTT
14 | TRBJ2-5 | TRBV6-5 | NA | NA | CASSPASVVETQYF | TGTGCCAGCAGTCCAGCTAGCGTGGTTGAGACCCAGTACTTC
14 | TRBJ2-3 | TRBV7-6 | TRBD1 | NA | CASSRQGSTDTQYF | TGTGCCAGCAGCCGACAGGGGAGCACAGATACGCAGTATTTT
16 | TRBJ2-5 | TRBV6-5 | TRBD2 | NA | CASSYGQREPPETQYF | TGTGCCAGCAGTTACGGGCAGCGGGAGCCCCCAGAGACCCAGTACTTC
14 | TRBJ2-1 | TRBV7-2 | NA | NA | CASSLDGTLDEQFF | TGTGCCAGCAGCTTAGACGGGACTTTGGATGAGCAGTTCTTC
12 | TRBJ1-4 | TRBV19 | NA | NA | CATRVHAEKLFF | TGTGCCACCAGGGTGCACGCTGAAAAACTGTTTTTT
15 | TRBJ2-5 | TRBV2 | NA | NA | CASTVEGIPKETQYF | TGTGCCAGCACGGTCGAGGGTATACCTAAAGAGACCCAGTACTTC
15 | TRBJ1-3 | TRBV7-8 | NA | NA | CASSFRGGRGNTIYF | TGTGCCAGCAGCTTCAGGGGCGGGAGGGGAAACACCATATATTTT
13 | TRBJ2-7 | TRBV6-5 | NA | NA | CASTPDGTYEQYF | TGTGCCAGCACGCCGGACGGGACCTACGAGCAGTACTTC
16 | TRBJ2-1 | TRBV7-2 | TRBD2 | once | CASSLGPAGVYNEQFF | TGTGCCAGCAGCTTAGGTCCAGCGGGGGTCTACAATGAGCAGTTCTTC
15 | TRBJ2-3 | TRBV18 | TRBD2 | few | CASSPTSGSTDTQYF | TGTGCCAGCTCACCTACTAGCGGGAGTACAGATACGCAGTATTTT
16 | TRBJ2-3 | TRBV28 | TRBD2 | NA | CASSFHGAGSTDTQYF | TGTGCCAGCAGTTTCCACGGAGCGGGAAGTACAGATACGCAGTATTTT
13 | TRBJ2-7 | TRBV6-6 | NA | NA | CASSHRVTYEQYF | TGTGCCAGCAGTCACAGGGTTACCTACGAGCAGTACTTC
15 | TRBJ2-3 | TRBV28 | TRBD1 | NA | CASSLQTGATDTQYF | TGTGCCAGCAGTTTACAAACAGGGGCGACAGATACGCAGTATTTT
16 | TRBJ2-7 | TRBV4-1 | TRBD2 | few | CASSQTSGRPTYEQYF | TGCGCCAGCAGCCAAACGAGCGGGAGGCCTACCTACGAGCAGTACTTC
17 | TRBJ2-5 | TRBV20-1 | TRBD2 | few | CSASRLAGPYGQETQYF | TGCAGTGCTAGTCGACTAGCGGGGCCCTACGGGCAAGAGACCCAGTACTTC
14 | TRBJ2-3 | TRBV18 | NA | NA | CASSPPTSPDTQYF | TGTGCCAGCTCACCACCCACTAGCCCAGATACGCAGTATTTT